The 9 T cell receptor beta chains reported below all come from one sample, sequenced in a study of cytomegalovirus exposure and HLA in healthy donors. A multiplex PCR was run with 60 Vbeta primers and 13 Jbeta primers. The assay was immunoSEQ multiplex PCR, and TCRdb's table has in-frame clones only and misses some. The listing contains 100,000 to 150,000 clones. Material: PBMCs. The source is a man younger than 30 in good health and CMV-seronegative.

This chain links TRBV19 with TRBJ2-1, with D possibly matching TRBD1 (5 bases). V was clipped by 3 bases and J by 0 bases, with 9 bases between them. CDR1 is LNHDA, CDR2 SQIVND, per germline (reference sequence). There are 15 residues in the CDR3. Here the CDR3 DNA reads TGTGCCAGTAGTATCAGGGCGCTCTCCTACAATGAGCAGTTCTTC. As protein: CASSIRALSYNEQFF.

V usage is TRBV5-6 and J usage is TRBJ1-1; 8 bases line up with TRBD1. The germline V gene encodes CDR1 SGHDT and CDR2 YYEEEE. Losses at the gene ends were 4 bases for V and 5 bases for J; bases not matched to a gene: 10. This CDR3 has 15 amino acids. As DNA, the CDR3 is TGTGCCAGCAGCCCCGGACAGGGATTGGCGACTGAAGCTTTCTTT. Protein product: CASSPGQGLATEAFF.

This chain links TRBV30 with TRBJ1-5, with TRBD1 as a possible D gene (5 bases). Trimming left V 5 bases short and J 2 bases short, with 10 bases between. Germline CDR1 and CDR2: GTSNPN and SVGIG (reference sequence). The CDR3 is made up of 13 amino acids. The CDR3 region is CAWAGLGNQPQHF. The CDR3 bases are TGTGCCTGGGCAGGGTTAGGCAATCAGCCCCAGCATTTT.

This chain joins TRBV7-2 and TRBJ2-7; tentatively, D is TRBD2 (6 bases). The V end was cut by 2 bases, the J end by 3 bases, with 8 bases between. The CDR3 has 13 residues. Germline V gene sequence: CDR1 SGHTA, CDR2 FQGNSA. This CDR3 is CASSLWRDYEQYF. CDR3 DNA: TGTGCCAGCAGCTTATGGCGGGACTACGAGCAGTACTTC. The complete variable domain, with remaining parts taken from reference TRBV7-2 and TRBJ2-7, reads GAGVSQSPSNKVTEKGKDVELRCDPISGHTALYWYRQSLGQGLEFLIYFQGNSAPDKSGLPSDRFSAERTGGSVSTLTIQRTQQEDSAVYLCASSLWRDYEQYFGPGTRLTVT.

The rearrangement links TRBV5-1 to TRBJ1-1, with a possible D match to TRBD1 (5 bases). The CDR3 length is 12 residues. Per germline, CDR1 SGHRS and CDR2 YFSETQ. V was trimmed by 4 bases and J by 8 bases, leaving 12 bases between them. The CDR3 sequence is CASSTADREAFF. CDR3 coding DNA: TGCGCCAGCAGCACAGCCGACAGAGAAGCTTTCTTT.

The V gene is TRBV27, the J gene TRBJ2-1; D may be TRBD2 (6 bases). The germline V and J ends were trimmed by 6 bases and 6 bases, with 12 bases remaining between them. This CDR3 has 13 amino acids. Germline V gives CDR1 MNHEY, CDR2 SMNVEV (reference sequence). The CDR3 protein is CASRLPGLNEQFF. The CDR3 DNA reads TGTGCCAGCAGGCTTCCGGGACTCAATGAGCAGTTCTTC.

V usage is TRBV5-6 and J usage is TRBJ1-1; D possibly corresponds to TRBD1 (6 bases). Germline lookup yields CDR1 SGHDT and CDR2 YYEEEE. This CDR3 comprises 14 residues. V lost 0 bases and J lost 5, with 11 bases in between. The CDR3 region has the DNA TGTGCCAGCAGCTTGGAAGTGCAGGGGACTGAAGCTTTCTTT. Encoded protein: CASSLEVQGTEAFF. The full variable domain, in which reference TRBV5-6 and TRBJ1-1 provide the parts outside the CDR3, is DAGVTQSPTHLIKTRGQQVTLRCSPKSGHDTVSWYQQALGQGPQFIFQYYEEEERQRGNFPDRFSGHQFPNYSSELNVNALLLGDSALYLCASSLEVQGTEAFFGQGTRLTVV.

This sequence joins TRBV9 and TRBJ1-1, with D possibly being TRBD1 (5 bases). The CDR3 contains 15 residues. Looked up from germline, CDR1 is SGDLS and CDR2 is YYNGEE. The V gene lost 0 bases and the J gene lost 0 bases, with 9 bases spanning the gap. CDR3 sequence: CASSVVGRVNTEAFF. The CDR3 DNA reads as TGTGCCAGCAGCGTAGTGGGCAGGGTGAACACTGAAGCTTTCTTT.

The chain is built from TRBV15 and TRBJ1-4; 7 positions match TRBD1. After removal of 8 bases from V and 8 bases from J, the junction contained 8 bases not matched to a gene. Germline CDR1 is LNHNV and CDR2 is YYDKDF (reference sequence). The CDR3 consists of 13 residues. CDR3: CATSNGDSEKLFF. DNA for the CDR3: TGTGCCACCTCGAATGGGGACAGCGAAAAACTGTTTTTT.